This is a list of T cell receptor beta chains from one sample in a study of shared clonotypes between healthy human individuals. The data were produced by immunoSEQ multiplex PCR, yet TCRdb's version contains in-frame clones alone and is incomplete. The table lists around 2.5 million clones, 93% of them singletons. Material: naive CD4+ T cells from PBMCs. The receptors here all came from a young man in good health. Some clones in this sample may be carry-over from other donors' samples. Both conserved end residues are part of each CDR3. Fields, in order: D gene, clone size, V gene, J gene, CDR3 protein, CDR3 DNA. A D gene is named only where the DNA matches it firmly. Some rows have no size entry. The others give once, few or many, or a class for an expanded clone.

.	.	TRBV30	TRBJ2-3	CAWSGNPTDTQYF	TGTGCCTGGAGTGGTAACCCCACAGATACGCAGTATTTT
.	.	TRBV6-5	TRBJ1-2	CASRVGQGGNYGYTF	TGTGCCAGCAGAGTAGGCCAGGGAGGGAACTATGGCTACACCTTC
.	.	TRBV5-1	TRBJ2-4	CASSLGVQSLQNIQYF	TGCGCCAGCAGCTTAGGTGTCCAGAGCCTTCAAAACATTCAGTACTTC
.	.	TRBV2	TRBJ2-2	CASQPEGTKTGELFF	TGTGCCAGCCAACCAGAGGGGACCAAGACCGGGGAGCTGTTTTTT
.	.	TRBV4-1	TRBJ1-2	CASSQDKSSSFYGYTF	TGCGCCAGCAGCCAAGATAAGAGTTCCAGCTTCTATGGCTACACCTTC
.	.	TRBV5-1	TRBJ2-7	CASSLVAISYEQYF	TGCGCCAGCAGCTTGGTCGCTATCTCCTACGAGCAGTACTTC
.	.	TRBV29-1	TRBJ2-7	CSVEEQGSYEQYF	TGCAGCGTTGAAGAACAGGGCTCCTACGAGCAGTACTTC
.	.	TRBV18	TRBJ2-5	CASSLHQGPQETQYF	TGTGCCAGCTCTCTCCACCAGGGTCCCCAAGAGACCCAGTACTTC
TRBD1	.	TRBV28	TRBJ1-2	CASTLPRGRGYYGYTF	TGTGCCAGCACTTTACCCAGGGGGCGCGGATACTATGGCTACACCTTC
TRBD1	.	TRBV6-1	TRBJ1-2	CASRGDSVYGYTF	TGTGCCAGCAGAGGGGACAGCGTCTATGGCTACACCTTC
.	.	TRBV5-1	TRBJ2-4	CASSPGQGQNIQYF	TGCGCCAGCAGCCCGGGCCAGGGACAAAACATTCAGTACTTC
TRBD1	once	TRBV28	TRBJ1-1	CASSMDRLNTEAFF	TGTGCCAGCAGTATGGACAGGCTGAACACTGAAGCTTTCTTT
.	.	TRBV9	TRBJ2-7	CASSVDETYEQYF	TGTGCCAGCAGCGTAGACGAAACCTACGAGCAGTACTTC
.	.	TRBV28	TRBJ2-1	CASSLRGVYNEQFF	TGTGCCAGCAGTCTCAGGGGCGTCTACAATGAGCAGTTCTTC
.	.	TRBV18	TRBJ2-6	CASSSGGTGANVLTF	TGTGCCAGCTCATCCGGGGGCACTGGGGCCAACGTCCTGACTTTC
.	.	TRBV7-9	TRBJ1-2	CASSLEVGASGYTF	TGTGCCAGCAGCTTAGAGGTAGGGGCCAGCGGCTACACCTTC
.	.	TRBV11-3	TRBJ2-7	CASSLDAGEQYF	TGTGCCAGCAGCTTAGATGCGGGGGAGCAGTACTTC
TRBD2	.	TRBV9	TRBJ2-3	CASTPSGLHTDTQYF	TGTGCCAGCACCCCTAGCGGCTTACACACAGATACGCAGTATTTT
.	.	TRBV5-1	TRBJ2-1	CASSLILAGEQFF	TGCGCCAGCAGCTTAATCCTAGCAGGTGAGCAGTTCTTC
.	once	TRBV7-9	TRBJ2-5	CASSFTGVETQYF	TGTGCCAGCAGCTTTACAGGAGTGGAGACCCAGTACTTC
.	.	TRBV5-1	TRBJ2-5	CASSLVTETQYF	TGCGCCAGCAGCTTGGTTACCGAGACCCAGTACTTC
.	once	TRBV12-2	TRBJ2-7	CASRLFRLADTHYEQYF	TGTGCAAGTCGCTTATTTAGGCTAGCGGATACACACTACGAGCAGTACTTC
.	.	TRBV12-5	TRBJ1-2	CASGPGTLAWTF	TGTGCTAGTGGTCCCGGGACACTAGCGTGGACCTTC
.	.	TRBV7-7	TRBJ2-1	CASSLAPGPENEQFF	TGTGCCAGCAGCTTGGCGCCGGGCCCTGAGAATGAGCAGTTCTTC
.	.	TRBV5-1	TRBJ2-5	CASSFGPTETQYF	TGCGCCAGCAGCTTTGGACCGACGGAGACCCAGTACTTC
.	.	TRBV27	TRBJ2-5	CASRSGFRETQYF	TGTGCCAGCAGGTCAGGGTTTCGAGAGACCCAGTACTTC
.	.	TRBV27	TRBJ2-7	CASSLSPSYEQYF	TGTGCCAGCAGTTTATCTCCCTCCTACGAGCAGTACTTC
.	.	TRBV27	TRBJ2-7	CASSSPVRGSEQYF	TGTGCCAGCAGTTCTCCCGTAAGGGGCTCCGAGCAGTACTTC
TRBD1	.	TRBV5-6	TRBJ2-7	CASSLPGQGSYEQYF	TGTGCCAGCAGCTTGCCGGGACAGGGGTCCTACGAGCAGTACTTC
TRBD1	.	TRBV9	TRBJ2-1	CASSPSGQGAYNEQFF	TGTGCCAGCAGCCCATCGGGACAGGGAGCCTACAATGAGCAGTTCTTC
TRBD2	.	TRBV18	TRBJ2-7	CASSPSSGIYEQYF	TGTGCCAGCTCACCTTCTAGCGGGATCTACGAGCAGTACTTC
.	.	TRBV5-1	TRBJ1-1	CASSLGGVGNTEAFF	TGCGCCAGCAGCTTAGGAGGGGTGGGGAACACTGAAGCTTTCTTT
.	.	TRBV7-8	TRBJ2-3	CASSARGFGTDTQYF	TGTGCCAGCAGCGCTAGGGGTTTCGGCACAGATACGCAGTATTTT
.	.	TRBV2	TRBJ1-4	CASSVQGREKLFF	TGTGCCAGCAGTGTCCAGGGACGTGAAAAACTGTTTTTT
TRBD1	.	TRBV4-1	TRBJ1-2	CASSRPDRVRGGYTF	TGCGCCAGCAGCCGACCCGACAGGGTCCGGGGTGGCTACACCTTC
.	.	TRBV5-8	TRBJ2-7	CANGQGSYYEQYF	TGTGCCAATGGGCAGGGCTCTTACTACGAGCAGTACTTC
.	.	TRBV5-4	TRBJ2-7	CASSLPRSEQYF	TGTGCCAGCAGCTTGCCAAGGAGCGAGCAGTACTTC
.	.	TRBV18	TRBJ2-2	CASSPVGSNTGELFF	TGTGCCAGCTCACCAGTAGGGTCGAACACCGGGGAGCTGTTTTTT
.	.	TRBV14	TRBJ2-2	CASSQVGQPTGELFF	TGTGCCAGCAGCCAAGTCGGCCAGCCAACCGGGGAGCTGTTTTTT
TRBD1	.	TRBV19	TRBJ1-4	CASSISQGAWEKLFF	TGTGCCAGTAGTATCTCTCAGGGGGCCTGGGAAAAACTGTTTTTT
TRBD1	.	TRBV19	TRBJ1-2	CASIGGQLNYGYTF	TGTGCCAGTATAGGGGGACAGCTCAACTATGGCTACACCTTC
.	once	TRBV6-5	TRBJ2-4	CASSSTGILAKNIQYF	TGTGCCAGCAGTTCCACAGGGATTCTAGCCAAAAACATTCAGTACTTC
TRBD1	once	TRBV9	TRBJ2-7	CASSVGLSLTGRASEQYF	TGTGCCAGCAGCGTAGGACTTTCGTTGACAGGGCGGGCCTCCGAGCAGTACTTC
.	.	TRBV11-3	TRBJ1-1	CASSLEQGAQAFF	TGTGCCAGCAGCTTGGAGCAGGGAGCGCAAGCTTTCTTT
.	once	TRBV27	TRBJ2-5	CASSFERRETQYF	TGTGCCAGCAGTTTTGAAAGGAGGGAGACCCAGTACTTC
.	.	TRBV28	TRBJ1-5	CASSLWAGGAGQPQHF	TGTGCCAGCAGTTTATGGGCCGGGGGCGCGGGTCAGCCCCAGCATTTT
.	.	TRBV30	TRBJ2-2	CAWSVLRQLNTGELFF	TGTGCCTGGAGTGTACTTAGGCAGTTGAACACCGGGGAGCTGTTTTTT
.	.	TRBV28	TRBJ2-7	CASSLGQATYEQYF	TGTGCCAGCAGTTTAGGGCAGGCCACCTACGAGCAGTACTTC
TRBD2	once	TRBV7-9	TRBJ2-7	CASSLSSRREGPYEQYF	TGTGCCAGCAGCTTATCTTCTCGACGGGAGGGCCCTTACGAGCAGTACTTC
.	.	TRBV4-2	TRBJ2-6	CASSPTGTANSGANVLTF	TGTGCCAGCAGCCCAACCGGGACGGCCAACTCTGGGGCCAACGTCCTGACTTTC
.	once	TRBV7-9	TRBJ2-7	CASSPRGGGGVEQYF	TGTGCCAGCAGCCCGAGGGGGGGAGGAGGGGTCGAGCAGTACTTC